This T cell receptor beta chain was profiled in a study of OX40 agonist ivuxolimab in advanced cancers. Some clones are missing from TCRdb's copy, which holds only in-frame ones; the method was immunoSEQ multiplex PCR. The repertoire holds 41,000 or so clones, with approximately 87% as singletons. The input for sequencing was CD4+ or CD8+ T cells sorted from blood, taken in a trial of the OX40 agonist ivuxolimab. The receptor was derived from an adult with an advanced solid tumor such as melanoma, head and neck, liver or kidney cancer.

The CDR3 region is CAWSGNSGGSPLHF. CDR3 nucleotide sequence: TGTGCCTGGAGTGGAAACTCAGGGGGATCACCCCTCCACTTT. The chain recombines TRBV30 with TRBJ1-6; 7 nucleotides line up with TRBD1. Losses at the gene ends were 1 base for V and 10 bases for J; bases not matched to a gene: 7. The germline gives CDR1 GTSNPN, CDR2 SVGIG (reference sequence). This CDR3 is built from 14 residues. Variable domain in full (rest from reference TRBV30 and TRBJ1-6): SQTIHQWPATLVQPVGSPLSLECTVEGTSNPNLYWYRQAAGRGLQLLFYSVGIGQISSEVPQNLSASRPQDRQFILSSKKLLLSDSGFYLCAWSGNSGGSPLHFGNGTRLTVT.